These 8 T cell receptor beta chains share one sample of origin, sequenced in a study of blood T cell repertoires in COVID-19. Some clones are missing from TCRdb's copy, which holds only in-frame ones; the method was immunoSEQ multiplex PCR. The sample has some 170,000 clones; approximately 95% are singletons. Sequencing was performed on peripheral blood. Receptors were obtained from a woman between 55 and 75 years old with COVID-19, enrolled during active disease.

The chain uses TRBV5-4 and TRBJ2-2; 9 bases fit TRBD2. J was trimmed by 6 bases and V by 4 bases; bases with no gene match: 10. Germline V gives CDR1 SGHNT, CDR2 YYREEE (reference sequence). The CDR3 is 16 residues long. The CDR3 loop reads CASSGEPGLAAGELFF. DNA of the CDR3: TGTGCCAGCAGCGGAGAACCGGGACTAGCTGCCGGGGAGCTGTTTTTT. The variable domain in full, completed from reference TRBV5-4 and TRBJ2-2, reads ETGVTQSPTHLIKTRGQQVTLRCSSQSGHNTVSWYQQALGQGPQFIFQYYREEENGRGNFPPRFSGLQFPNYSSELNVNALELDDSALYLCASSGEPGLAAGELFFGEGSRLTVL.

This clone has only one observation. The chain carries TRBV6-2 or TRBV6-3 and TRBJ1-6; D gene uncertain. Germline CDR1 is MNHEY and CDR2 is SVGEGT. CDR3 length: 15 residues. The V and J ends lost 4 bases and 0 bases respectively, with 7 bases between them. The CDR3 DNA is TGTGCCAGCAGTTCTCTGAGCTCCTATAATTCACCCCTCCACTTT. Translation gives CASSSLSSYNSPLHF.

The chain has TRBV7-2 and TRBJ1-3, with TRBD1 matching over 8 bases. This CDR3 has 15 residues. V gave up 5 bases and J gave up 0 bases; unmatched junction bases: 3. The V gene's germline CDR1 is SGHTA and CDR2 FQGNSA. Written as DNA, the CDR3 is TGTGCCAGCAGCCAAGGACAGGGCTCTGGAAACACCATATATTTT. This gives the protein CASSQGQGSGNTIYF.

The chain links TRBV5-4 to TRBJ2-3; no clear D gene. The germline V and J ends were trimmed by 3 bases and 6 bases, with 5 bases remaining between them. The germline V gene encodes CDR1 SGHNT and CDR2 YYREEE (reference sequence). The CDR3 spans 11 residues. The CDR3 DNA reads as TGTGCCAGCAGCTCCCAGGATACGCAGTATTTT. Translated, it gives CASSSQDTQYF.

The chain couples TRBV27 to TRBJ1-2; D unclear. The CDR3 loop spans 15 amino acids. The germline V and J ends were trimmed by 5 bases and 4 bases, with 17 bases remaining between them. Germline V gene sequence: CDR1 MNHEY, CDR2 SMNVEV (reference sequence). Written as DNA, the CDR3 is TGTGCCAGCAGTCCCCGGGAGGGTGTCAGCTATGGCTACACCTTC. Its protein is CASSPREGVSYGYTF.

This rearrangement joins TRBV5-3 to TRBJ2-3; 9 nucleotides agree with TRBD2. TRBV5-3 is an ORF, and what it does is uncertain. Unmatched junction bases numbered 9, after V lost 3 bases and J lost 4 bases. CDR3 length equals 16 residues. The CDR3 nucleotides are TGTGCCAGAAGCTCCCCTTGGCGGGGGGGCTCAGATACGCAGTATTTT. Its translation is CARSSPWRGGSDTQYF.

This clone has a single count. The chain combines TRBV5-1 with TRBJ1-2; TRBD1 matches at 8 bases. The CDR3 is 15 residues long. V trimming: 0 bases; J trimming: 4 bases; junction bases outside the gene matches: 5. Germline lookup yields CDR1 SGHRS and CDR2 YFSETQ. Here the CDR3 DNA reads TGCGCCAGCAGCTTGGCCACAGGGGGTAGCTATGGCTACACCTTC. Its protein product is CASSLATGGSYGYTF.

The chain uses TRBV4-1 and TRBJ1-3; D is ambiguous. Germline V gene data show CDR1 as MGHRA and CDR2 as YSYEKL. The CDR3 is 15 residues long. V was clipped by 0 bases and J by 0 bases, with 6 bases between them. This CDR3 reads CASSQEQTSGNTIYF. CDR3 nucleotide sequence: TGCGCCAGCAGCCAAGAACAAACCTCTGGAAACACCATATATTTT.